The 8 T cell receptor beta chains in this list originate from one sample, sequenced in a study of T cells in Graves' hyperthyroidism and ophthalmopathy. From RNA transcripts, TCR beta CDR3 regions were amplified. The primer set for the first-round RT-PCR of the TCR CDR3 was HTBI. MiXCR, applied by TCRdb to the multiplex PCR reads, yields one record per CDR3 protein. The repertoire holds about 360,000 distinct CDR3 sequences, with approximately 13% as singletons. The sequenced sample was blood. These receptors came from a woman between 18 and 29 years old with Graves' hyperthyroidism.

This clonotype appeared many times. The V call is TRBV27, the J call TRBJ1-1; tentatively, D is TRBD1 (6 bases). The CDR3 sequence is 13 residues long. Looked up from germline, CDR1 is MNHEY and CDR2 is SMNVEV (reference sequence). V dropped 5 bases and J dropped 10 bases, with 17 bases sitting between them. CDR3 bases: TGTGCCAGCAGTCCTAGGAGGGGGACGGCAGCTTTCTTT. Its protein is CASSPRRGTAAFF.

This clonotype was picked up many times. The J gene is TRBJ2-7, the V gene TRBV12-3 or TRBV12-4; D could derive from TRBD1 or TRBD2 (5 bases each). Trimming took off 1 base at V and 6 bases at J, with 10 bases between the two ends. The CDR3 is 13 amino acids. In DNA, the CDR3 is TGTGCCAGCAGTTTAGGGAGGACACGCGAGCAGTACTTC. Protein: CASSLGRTREQYF.

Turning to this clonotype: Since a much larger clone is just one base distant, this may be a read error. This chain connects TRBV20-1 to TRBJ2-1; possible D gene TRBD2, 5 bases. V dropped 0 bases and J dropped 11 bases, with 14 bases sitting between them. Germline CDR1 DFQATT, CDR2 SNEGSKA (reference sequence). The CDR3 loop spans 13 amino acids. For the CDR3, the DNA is TGCAGTGCTAGAGATCTAGCCGGTCATAAGCAGTTCTTC. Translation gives CSARDLAGHKQFF.

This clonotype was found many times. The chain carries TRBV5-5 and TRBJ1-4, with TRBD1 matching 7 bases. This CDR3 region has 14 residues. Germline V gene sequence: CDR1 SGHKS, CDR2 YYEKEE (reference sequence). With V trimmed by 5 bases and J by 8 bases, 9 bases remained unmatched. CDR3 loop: CASSTLTGQEKLFF. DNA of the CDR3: TGTGCCAGCAGTACTCTGACAGGGCAAGAAAAACTGTTTTTT.

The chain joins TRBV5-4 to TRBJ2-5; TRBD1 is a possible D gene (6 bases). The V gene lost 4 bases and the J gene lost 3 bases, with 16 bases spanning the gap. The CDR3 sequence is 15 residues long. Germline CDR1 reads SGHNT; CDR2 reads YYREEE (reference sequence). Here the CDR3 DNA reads TGTGCCAGCAGCAGCTCACCCTCAGGGGAAGAGACCCAGTACTTC. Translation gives CASSSSPSGEETQYF.

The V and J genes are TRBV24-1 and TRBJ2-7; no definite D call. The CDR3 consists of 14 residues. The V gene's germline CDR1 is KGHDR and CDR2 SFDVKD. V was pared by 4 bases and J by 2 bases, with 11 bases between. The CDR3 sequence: CATSETGSPYEQYF. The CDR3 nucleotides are TGTGCCACCAGTGAAACCGGAAGCCCCTACGAGCAGTACTTC.

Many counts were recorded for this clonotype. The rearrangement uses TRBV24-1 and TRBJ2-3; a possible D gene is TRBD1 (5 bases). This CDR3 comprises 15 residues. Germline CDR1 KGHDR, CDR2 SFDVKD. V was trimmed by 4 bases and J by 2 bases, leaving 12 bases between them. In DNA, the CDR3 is TGTGCCACCAGTGAGCCGACAGCCGACACAGATACGCAGTATTTT. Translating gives CATSEPTADTDTQYF.

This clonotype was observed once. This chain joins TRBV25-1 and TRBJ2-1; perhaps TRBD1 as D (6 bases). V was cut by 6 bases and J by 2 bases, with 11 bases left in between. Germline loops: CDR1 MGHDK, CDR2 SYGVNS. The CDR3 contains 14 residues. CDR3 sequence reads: CASRLRDTYNEQFF. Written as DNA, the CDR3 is TGTGCCAGCAGGCTCCGGGACACCTACAATGAGCAGTTCTTC.